This T cell receptor beta chain was identified in a study of OX40 agonist ivuxolimab in advanced cancers. Study results and caveats: Low normalized clonal expansion also occurred in some nonresponding patients. At 0.1 to 3.0 mg/kg and by week 6, CD4+ and CD8+ T cells in the blood had expanded clonally.

If patients had autoimmune disease history or systemic immunosuppression, they were excluded. With baseline, cycle 4 day 1, and cycle 7 day 1 as timepoints, blood was sampled. Method: immunoSEQ multiplex PCR; TCRdb's copy keeps in-frame clones and lacks some. The repertoire holds some 71,000 clones, approximately 84% seen once, with approximately 7.2% in the top ten. For this clone: Its antigen is as yet unknown.

The CDR3 runs 14 residues. The ends lost 3 bases at V and 7 bases at J; junction bases unmatched: 7. Germline V gene data show CDR1 as SGDLS and CDR2 as YYNGEE. The V and J genes are TRBV9 and TRBJ2-5, with TRBD2 matching over 9 bases. The sequencing here drew on CD4+ or CD8+ T cells sorted from blood, taken in a trial of the OX40 agonist ivuxolimab. The sequence was obtained from an adult with an advanced solid tumor such as melanoma, head and neck, liver or kidney cancer. CDR3 in amino acids: CASSGVAGEGTQYF. CDR3 in DNA: TGTGCCAGCAGCGGAGTAGCGGGAGAGGGGACCCAGTACTTC.